The 20 T cell receptor beta chains given below trace back to one sample, sequenced in a study of blood T cell repertoires in COVID-19. Clones were read by immunoSEQ multiplex PCR, and TCRdb kept only the in-frame ones, dropping some. The table lists approximately 25,000 clones, 90% of them singletons. Sequencing was done on a sample of peripheral blood. Receptors were obtained from a woman aged 60-75 years with active COVID-19.

The chain carries TRBV19 and TRBJ2-1, with 10 bases aligning to TRBD1. The CDR3 runs 15 residues. J lost 8 bases, V lost 5 bases, and 9 bases had no gene match. Germline V gene lookup returns CDR1 LNHDA and CDR2 SQIVND (reference sequence). CDR3 nucleotide sequence: TGTGCCAGTAGTCCCCGGGACAGGGGATCGGATGAGCAGTTCTTC. This codes for CASSPRDRGSDEQFF.

The rearrangement joins TRBV2 to TRBJ1-4; 10 bases agree with TRBD1. Germline V CDR1 and CDR2: SNHLY, FYNNEI. This CDR3 has 16 residues. V gave up 3 bases and J gave up 5 bases; unmatched junction bases: 6. The CDR3, as DNA: TGTGCCAGCAGTGAGCCACCGGGACAGGGGAATGAAAAACTGTTTTTT. This encodes CASSEPPGQGNEKLFF.

V and J are TRBV2 and TRBJ1-5; 8 bases match TRBD1. Germline lookup yields CDR1 SNHLY and CDR2 FYNNEI. The CDR3 has 15 amino acids. V shed 3 bases, J shed 5 bases, and the junction held 6 bases outside the gene matches. The CDR3 coding sequence is TGTGCCAGCAGTGAGACAGGGGCCTATGATCAGCCCCAGCATTTT. Translated: CASSETGAYDQPQHF.

The chain joins TRBV24-1 to TRBJ2-2, with a tentative D call TRBD2 (7 bases). Trimming took 3 bases from V and 4 from J, leaving 14 bases between them. CDR1 KGHDR and CDR2 SFDVKD come from the germline V gene. This CDR3 comprises 16 residues. The CDR3 loop reads CATSDSGKGVTGELFF. The CDR3 bases are TGTGCCACCAGTGATAGCGGGAAGGGGGTCACCGGGGAGCTGTTTTTT.

The rearrangement joins TRBV3-1 (or the pseudogene TRBV3-2) to TRBJ2-6; 8 bases line up with TRBD2. The CDR3 has 19 amino acids. CDR1 is LGHDT, CDR2 YNNKEL, per germline (reference sequence). Losses at the gene ends were 2 bases for V and 7 bases for J; bases not matched to a gene: 16. The CDR3 sequence: CASSQSLGRAAVAANVLTF. CDR3 nucleotides: TGTGCCAGCAGCCAAAGTCTCGGGAGGGCCGCGGTAGCCGCCAACGTCCTGACTTTC.

The rearrangement uses TRBV10-1 and TRBJ2-5; tentatively, D is TRBD2 (7 bases). V was shortened by 2 bases and J by 5 bases, with 15 bases between the two germline ends. The CDR3 spans 15 residues. Germline CDR1 reads WNHNN; CDR2 reads SYGVQD (reference sequence). The CDR3 DNA follows: TGCGCCAGCAGTGAGCGAGGGGGGGGTAGGGAGACCCAGTACTTC. Encoded protein: CASSERGGGRETQYF.

The chain recombines TRBV24-1 with TRBJ1-6, with D uncertain. This CDR3 has 20 residues. Trimming removed 1 base from V and 0 bases from J, with 18 bases in between. The germline V gene encodes CDR1 KGHDR and CDR2 SFDVKD. CDR3 in amino acids: CATSDFPGTLPSSYNSPLHF. The CDR3 DNA reads as TGTGCCACCAGTGATTTTCCAGGTACCTTGCCGAGCTCCTATAATTCACCCCTCCACTTT.

The CDR3 sequence is CASSFDDRGPEKLFF. CDR3 sequence (DNA): TGTGCCAGCAGCTTTGACGACAGGGGGCCTGAAAAACTGTTTTTT. The chain has TRBV7-6 and TRBJ1-4, with 10 bases lining up with TRBD1. J lost 7 bases, V lost 3 bases, and 5 bases had no gene match. The CDR3 runs 15 residues. Germline CDR1 reads SGHVS; CDR2 reads FNYEAQ.

The gene calls are TRBV27 and TRBJ2-7; D might be TRBD2 (6 bases). Trimming took 3 bases from V and 4 from J, leaving 16 bases between them. The CDR3 has 15 residues. Germline V CDR1 and CDR2: MNHEY, SMNVEV (reference sequence). For the CDR3, the DNA is TGTGCCAGCAGTTTGGGTAACCCAAGCGGGTACGAGCAGTACTTC. It encodes CASSLGNPSGYEQYF.

This clone was observed a handful of times. V and J are TRBV5-6 and TRBJ1-5; D is ambiguous. V lost 1 base and J lost 5, with 4 bases in between. Per germline, CDR1 SGHDT and CDR2 YYEEEE. The CDR3 runs 12 residues. The CDR3 coding sequence is TGTGCCAGCAGCTTGCGGTATCAGCCCCAGCATTTT. This translates into CASSLRYQPQHF.

This clone was picked up one time. The chain combines TRBV29-1 with TRBJ1-5; 9 bases fit TRBD1. V gave up 7 bases and J gave up 3 bases; unmatched junction bases: 4. The CDR3 is made up of 13 amino acids. Looked up from germline, CDR1 is SQVTM and CDR2 is ANQGSEA. Written as DNA, the CDR3 is TGCAGCGCCGGGGACAGGGACAATCAGCCCCAGCATTTT. Translation: CSAGDRDNQPQHF.

The chain recombines TRBV30 with TRBJ2-3, with D maybe TRBD1 (6 bases). The CDR3 runs 12 residues. The V end was cut by 5 bases, the J end by 3 bases, with 9 bases between. Germline values: CDR1 GTSNPN, CDR2 SVGIG (reference sequence). The CDR3 sequence is CAWATGTDTQYF. The CDR3 DNA is TGTGCCTGGGCCACAGGGACAGATACGCAGTATTTT.

This sequence joins TRBV5-1 and TRBJ2-2; TRBD1 matches 7 bases. The CDR3 loop spans 14 amino acids. The V gene's germline CDR1 is SGHRS and CDR2 YFSETQ. Trimming cost V 2 bases and J 3 bases; bases outside gene matches: 1. CDR3 DNA sequence: TGCGCCAGCAGCTTACAGGGGTACACCGGGGAGCTGTTTTTT. Protein: CASSLQGYTGELFF. Filled out from reference TRBV5-1 and TRBJ2-2, the complete variable domain reads KAGVTQTPRYLIKTRGQQVTLSCSPISGHRSVSWYQQTPGQGLQFLFEYFSETQRNKGNFPGRFSGRQFSNSRSEMNVSTLELGDSALYLCASSLQGYTGELFFGEGSRLTVL.

This chain connects TRBV6-6 to TRBJ2-1; D is possibly TRBD1 (6 bases). CDR1 and CDR2 from the germline V gene are MNHNY and SVGAGI (reference sequence). This CDR3 comprises 13 residues. Trimming pared 2 bases from V and 8 bases from J, leaving 10 bases between. CDR3 nucleotides: TGTGCCAGCAGTTACGTTTCAGGGGATGAGCAGTTCTTC. It specifies CASSYVSGDEQFF.

This clone was recorded only once. Here the CDR3 DNA reads TGTGCCAGCAGCTACACTAGCGCCGGGGAGCTGTTTTTT. This codes for CASSYTSAGELFF. This sequence joins TRBV9 and TRBJ2-2, with 7 positions matching TRBD2. CDR1 is SGDLS, CDR2 YYNGEE, per germline. Unmatched junction bases numbered 3, after V lost 4 bases and J lost 6 bases. This CDR3 comprises 13 residues.

The rearrangement joins TRBV9 to TRBJ2-1, with 7 bases aligning to TRBD2. Germline loops: CDR1 SGDLS, CDR2 YYNGEE. This CDR3 has 14 amino acids. With V trimmed by 4 bases and J by 10 bases, 11 bases remained unmatched. CDR3 region: CASSLGGGRGEQFF. CDR3 nucleotide sequence: TGTGCCAGCAGCCTTGGGGGTGGGAGGGGCGAGCAGTTCTTC.

This clone was counted once. The chain employs TRBV7-9 and TRBJ2-1; 7 nucleotides match TRBD2. Germline CDR1 and CDR2: SEHNR and FQNEAQ (reference sequence). Trimming took 0 bases from V and 8 from J; bases not matched to a gene: 4. The CDR3 consists of 14 residues. The CDR3 sequence is CASSLAGGIDEQFF. The CDR3 DNA is TGTGCCAGCAGCTTAGCGGGAGGGATAGATGAGCAGTTCTTC.

The count of this clone is one. An end of the junction does not agree with germline; a read error may underlie this. V is TRBV18 and J is TRBJ2-7; TRBD2 matches 12 bases. Germline V gives CDR1 KGHSH, CDR2 LQKENI. The CDR3 is made up of 17 amino acids. In DNA, the CDR3 is TGTGCCAGCTCCCCACCTGGTACTAGCGGGAGGACCTACGAGCAGTACTTC. This gives the protein CASSPPGTSGRTYEQYF.

This chain joins TRBV29-1 and TRBJ2-7; D not resolved. This CDR3 has 12 residues. Germline V lookup: CDR1 SQVTM, CDR2 ANQGSEA. V lost 6 bases and J lost 5, with 14 bases in between. The DNA of the CDR3 is TGCAGCGTCTATCTGAGGTGGGACGAGCAGTACTTC. This sequence encodes CSVYLRWDEQYF.

The chain couples TRBV7-8 to TRBJ1-5; TRBD1 is a possible D gene (5 bases). The V gene lost 1 base and the J gene lost 0 bases, with 7 bases spanning the gap. CDR1 is SGHVS and CDR2 is FQNEAQ in the germline V gene. This CDR3 contains 15 residues. CDR3 loop: CASSLDGHSNQPQHF. DNA of the CDR3: TGTGCCAGCAGCTTAGATGGACATAGCAATCAGCCCCAGCATTTT.